Presented here are 10 T cell receptor beta chains from one specimen sequenced in a study of cytomegalovirus exposure and HLA in healthy donors. The study ran its PCR with 60 Vbeta and 13 Jbeta primers. Profiled with immunoSEQ multiplex PCR; TCRdb holds only in-frame clones, not every one. The sample holds over 110,000 clones, about 80% seen once. The sequenced sample consisted of PBMCs. The receptors shown here come from a male donor in good health and CMV-seropositive.

The chain joins TRBV6-5 to TRBJ2-5; D is possibly TRBD2 (5 bases). Trimming stripped 5 bases from V and 4 bases from J, with 14 bases between. CDR1 is MNHEY and CDR2 is SVGAGI in the germline V gene. There are 14 residues in the CDR3. The CDR3 nucleotides read TGTGCCAGCAGTCCTGCGGGTATTGCAGAGACCCAGTACTTC. It yields the protein CASSPAGIAETQYF.

This chain uses TRBV14 with TRBJ1-1; unclear D gene. The germline CDR1 and CDR2 sequences are SGHDN and FVKESK. Trimming removed 0 bases at V and 0 bases at J, with 8 bases between. This CDR3 region has 15 residues. The CDR3 nucleotides read TGTGCCAGCAGCCAAGAGACTCCCGTGAACACTGAAGCTTTCTTT. It translates to CASSQETPVNTEAFF.

The rearrangement links TRBV28 to TRBJ1-1; D gene unclear. V lost 3 bases and J 3 bases, leaving 11 bases between the germline ends. The CDR3 runs 14 residues. Per the germline V gene, CDR1 is MDHEN and CDR2 is SYDVKM. CDR3 nucleotides: TGTGCCAGCAGTTTGGCAGAGAGGGACACTGAAGCTTTCTTT. Translated: CASSLAERDTEAFF.

The count of this clone is one. V gene TRBV6-1 combines with J gene TRBJ1-3; unclear D gene. Germline-derived CDR1 and CDR2 are MNHNS and SASEGT. The CDR3 runs to 16 residues. V lost 0 bases and J lost 1, with 10 bases in between. Here the CDR3 reads CASSEASGFSGNTIYF. The DNA of the CDR3 is TGTGCCAGCAGTGAAGCGAGCGGATTTTCTGGAAACACCATATATTTT.

The CDR3: CASSQEGASQPQHF. In DNA form, the CDR3 reads TGCGCCAGCAGCCAAGAGGGGGCCAGTCAGCCCCAGCATTTT. The V call is TRBV4-3, the J call TRBJ1-5; TRBD1 might be the D (6 bases). Per germline, CDR1 LGHNA and CDR2 YSLEER. This CDR3 comprises 14 residues. Trimming pared 0 bases from V and 6 bases from J, leaving 9 bases between.

This clone was picked up one time. This chain links TRBV4-2 with TRBJ1-1; D is undetermined. Germline CDR1 LGHNA, CDR2 YNFKEQ. The CDR3 consists of 14 residues. V lost 0 bases, J lost 8 bases, and 13 bases lay in between. The CDR3 bases are TGTGCCAGCAGCCAAGATTGGTCGGGGAGCGAAGCTTTCTTT. Amino acids: CASSQDWSGSEAFF.

The chain links TRBV9 to TRBJ2-5; D gene uncertain. The CDR3 spans 12 residues. Germline lookup yields CDR1 SGDLS and CDR2 YYNGEE. Trimming shortened V by 0 bases and J by 5 bases, and 5 bases separated the two germline ends. The CDR3 sequence: CASSVGAETQYF. The CDR3 DNA reads TGTGCCAGCAGCGTAGGGGCGGAGACCCAGTACTTC.

The V and J genes are TRBV7-9 and TRBJ2-7; D perhaps matches TRBD1 (5 bases). V was cut by 5 bases and J by 2 bases, with 13 bases left in between. The V gene's germline CDR1 is SEHNR and CDR2 FQNEAQ (reference sequence). This CDR3 spans 14 amino acids. As DNA, the CDR3 is TGTGCCAGCAGCCAGACGGCCAGGGCCTACGAGCAGTACTTC. Its translation: CASSQTARAYEQYF.

V and J are TRBV5-5 and TRBJ2-7; D is undetermined. Trimming stripped 0 bases from V and 7 bases from J, with 11 bases between. Germline CDR1 is SGHKS and CDR2 is YYEKEE (reference sequence). This CDR3 has 13 residues. DNA for the CDR3: TGTGCCAGCAGCTTGGCCGTTGGGCAAGAGCAGTACTTC. Protein sequence: CASSLAVGQEQYF.

The J gene is TRBJ2-1, the V gene TRBV5-1, with 8 bases identical to TRBD2. The CDR3 is made up of 16 amino acids. Trimming at V came to 0 bases and at J to 2 bases, leaving 4 bases not matched to a gene. Looked up from germline, CDR1 is SGHRS and CDR2 is YFSETQ. The CDR3 nucleotides read TGCGCCAGCAGCTTGGGCGGGAGGCTGACCTACAATGAGCAGTTCTTC. Protein sequence: CASSLGGRLTYNEQFF.